A selection of T cell receptor beta chains follows, all from one sample in a study of technical replicates of blood from a handful of donors. Profiled with immunoSEQ multiplex PCR; TCRdb holds only in-frame clones, not every one. The data contain 65,000 to 90,000 clones, about 91% of them singletons. Source material: T cells isolated from PBMCs. Source of these receptors: a human donor in good health. The CDR3 runs from the conserved cysteine through the conserved F or W. The order of the fields is clone size, J gene, D gene, V gene, CDR3 protein, CDR3 DNA. A D gene is named only where the DNA matches it firmly. Not every row has a clone size; where given, it reads once, few, many or a size class.

>-|TRBJ1-5|TRBD1|TRBV5-8
CASSFDRDNSNQPQHF
TGTGCCAGCAGCTTTGACAGGGACAATAGCAATCAGCCCCAGCATTTT
>once|TRBJ1-1|TRBD1|TRBV7-9
CASSEGTGMNTEAFF
TGTGCCAGCAGCGAAGGGACAGGGATGAACACTGAAGCTTTCTTT
>-|TRBJ1-2|TRBD1|TRBV28
CASTLPGGYNYGYTF
TGTGCCAGCACTTTACCAGGGGGGTATAACTATGGCTACACCTTC
>-|TRBJ2-2|-|TRBV15
CATSRVAGGTNTGELFF
TGTGCCACCAGCAGAGTTGCCGGCGGGACGAACACCGGGGAGCTGTTTTTT
>-|TRBJ1-3|-|TRBV5-1
CASSFGGASARNTIYF
TGCGCCAGCAGCTTTGGGGGGGCCTCCGCCAGAAACACCATATATTTT
>-|TRBJ2-7|TRBD2|TRBV9
CASSVEARAGAYEQYF
TGTGCCAGCAGCGTAGAGGCGAGAGCGGGAGCCTACGAGCAGTACTTC
>-|TRBJ1-1|-|TRBV7-9
CASSWGGEAFF
TGTGCCAGCAGCTGGGGGGGTGAAGCTTTCTTT
>once|TRBJ2-7|TRBD1|TRBV5-4
CASSARTGEPYEQYF
TGTGCCAGCAGCGCGCGGACAGGGGAGCCCTACGAGCAGTACTTC
>-|TRBJ2-5|TRBD1|TRBV5-5
CASSLVRGHAGGWSGETQYF
TGTGCCAGCAGCTTGGTTCGTGGGCACGCAGGGGGCTGGAGCGGGGAGACCCAGTACTTC
>-|TRBJ2-7|TRBD1|TRBV5-6
CASRRDRGSEQYF
TGTGCCAGCAGACGGGACAGGGGCTCCGAGCAGTACTTC
>-|TRBJ1-4|-|TRBV6-5
CAVSVGRSNEKLFF
TGTGCCGTATCGGTGGGGCGGTCGAATGAAAAACTGTTTTTT
>once|TRBJ2-3|-|TRBV28
CASRGSSFTQYF
TGTGCCAGCCGGGGGTCGTCTTTTACGCAGTATTTT
>-|TRBJ2-5|-|TRBV27
CASSFSAREETQYF
TGTGCCAGCAGTTTTTCTGCCAGGGAAGAGACCCAGTACTTC
>-|TRBJ2-4|-|TRBV28
CASSLPGPSAKNIQYF
TGTGCCAGCAGTCTACCAGGGCCGTCGGCCAAAAACATTCAGTACTTC
>-|TRBJ1-1|-|TRBV7-3
CASSTSGDLNTEAFF
TGTGCCAGCAGCACTTCAGGGGACCTTAACACTGAAGCTTTCTTT
>-|TRBJ2-3|-|TRBV11-2
CASSFLARTDTQYF
TGTGCCAGCAGCTTCCTAGCTAGGACAGATACGCAGTATTTT
>-|TRBJ2-5|TRBD1|TRBV15
CATSRELQGIWETQYF
TGTGCCACCAGCAGAGAGTTACAGGGGATTTGGGAGACCCAGTACTTC
>-|TRBJ2-5|-|TRBV19
CASRASGGGETQYF
TGTGCCAGTAGGGCATCAGGAGGTGGAGAGACCCAGTACTTC
>-|TRBJ2-1|TRBD1|TRBV6-1
CASSEARQGALDNEQFF
TGTGCCAGCAGTGAAGCGCGCCAGGGGGCTTTGGACAATGAGCAGTTCTTC
>-|TRBJ2-1|TRBD2|TRBV4-1
CASSPVGRGAYNEQFF
TGCGCCAGCAGCCCCGTCGGTCGGGGGGCCTACAATGAGCAGTTCTTC
>-|TRBJ2-3|TRBD1|TRBV5-1
CASSKGTGGVADTQYF
TGCGCCAGCAGCAAAGGGACAGGGGGAGTCGCAGATACGCAGTATTTT
>-|TRBJ2-1|-|TRBV7-9
CASSFGSLDNEQFF
TGTGCCAGCAGCTTCGGGAGTCTCGACAATGAGCAGTTCTTC
>-|TRBJ1-1|TRBD1|TRBV7-9
CASSFDRVGTEAFF
TGTGCCAGCAGCTTCGACAGGGTCGGCACTGAAGCTTTCTTT
>once|TRBJ2-2|-|TRBV19
CASSTSSGSGELFF
TGTGCCAGTAGTACCTCATCCGGGTCCGGGGAGCTGTTTTTT
>-|TRBJ1-1|TRBD1|TRBV6-5
CASSLGTGDTEAFF
TGTGCCAGCAGTTTAGGGACAGGGGACACTGAAGCTTTCTTT
>-|TRBJ2-3|-|TRBV5-1
CASSLMAAPSDTQYF
TGCGCCAGCAGCTTGATGGCGGCCCCATCAGATACGCAGTATTTT
>-|TRBJ2-7|TRBD1|TRBV4-1
CASSPGTGWYEQYF
TGCGCCAGCAGCCCTGGGACAGGGTGGTACGAGCAGTACTTC
>once|TRBJ2-2|TRBD1|TRBV5-1
CASTGQANTGELFF
TGCGCCAGCACGGGACAGGCGAACACCGGGGAGCTGTTTTTT
>-|TRBJ1-1|-|TRBV28
CASSLWGGPRGMNTEAFF
TGTGCCAGCAGTTTATGGGGGGGGCCCCGAGGGATGAACACTGAAGCTTTCTTT
>-|TRBJ1-1|-|TRBV5-6
CASSLATGWSAEAFF
TGTGCCAGCAGCTTGGCCACAGGGTGGTCTGCTGAAGCTTTCTTT
>-|TRBJ1-2|TRBD1|TRBV2
CASSRQGMGYTF
TGTGCCAGCAGTCGACAGGGGATGGGCTACACCTTC
>-|TRBJ2-2|-|TRBV11-3
CASSSGRRELFF
TGTGCCAGCAGCTCGGGTCGACGGGAGCTGTTTTTT
>-|TRBJ1-4|-|TRBV10-3
CAISDSGGARNEKLFF
TGTGCCATCAGTGACTCTGGTGGGGCTCGCAATGAAAAACTGTTTTTT
>-|TRBJ1-1|-|TRBV27
CASSFMWPSQRFF
TGTGCCAGCAGTTTTATGTGGCCCAGCCAGCGCTTCTTT
>-|TRBJ2-1|TRBD1|TRBV18
CASQWDRGDEQFF
TGTGCCAGCCAGTGGGACAGGGGAGATGAGCAGTTCTTC
>-|TRBJ1-4|TRBD1|TRBV19
CASRSGQGTNEKLFF
TGTGCCAGTAGATCCGGACAGGGGACTAATGAAAAACTGTTTTTT
>-|TRBJ2-5|TRBD2|TRBV7-9
CASSFSGRETQYF
TGTGCCAGCAGCTTTAGCGGGAGAGAGACCCAGTACTTC
>-|TRBJ1-5|-|TRBV28
CAGGVNQPQHF
TGTGCCGGGGGGGTAAATCAGCCCCAGCATTTT
>-|TRBJ2-1|TRBD2|TRBV2
CASIRTSGGNEQFF
TGTGCCAGCATCCGGACTAGCGGGGGCAATGAGCAGTTCTTC
>-|TRBJ1-2|TRBD1|TRBV7-3
CASSLNAGGQGYTF
TGTGCCAGCAGCTTAAACGCTGGGGGACAGGGCTACACCTTC
>-|TRBJ1-3|-|TRBV18
CASSRELQGSGNTIYF
TGTGCCAGCTCTCGCGAGCTACAGGGCTCTGGAAACACCATATATTTT
>-|TRBJ1-2|TRBD1|TRBV5-6
CASSSGQGVSYGYTF
TGTGCCAGCAGCTCGGGACAGGGGGTTAGCTATGGCTACACCTTC
>-|TRBJ1-2|-|TRBV11-3
CASSLGDWANYGYTF
TGTGCCAGCAGCTTAGGGGACTGGGCTAACTATGGCTACACCTTC
>-|TRBJ1-2|TRBD1|TRBV29-1
CSVVRDRVLYGYTF
TGCAGCGTGGTCCGGGACAGGGTACTCTATGGCTACACCTTC
>-|TRBJ1-1|-|TRBV4-1
CASSHPYQEVTEAFF
TGCGCCAGCAGCCACCCGTACCAGGAGGTAACTGAAGCTTTCTTT
>-|TRBJ2-5|-|TRBV2
CASRSELNLETQYF
TGTGCCAGCAGATCGGAGCTAAATCTTGAGACCCAGTACTTC
>-|TRBJ1-4|TRBD1|TRBV5-8
CASTLGQGPEKLFF
TGTGCCAGCACCCTGGGACAGGGGCCTGAAAAACTGTTTTTT
>-|TRBJ2-2|-|TRBV7-3
CASSPDGGTNTGELFF
TGTGCCAGCAGTCCGGACGGGGGAACGAACACCGGGGAGCTGTTTTTT
>-|TRBJ1-2|TRBD1|TRBV5-1
CASRPKPTGNYGYTF
TGCGCCAGCAGACCCAAACCGACAGGGAACTATGGCTACACCTTC
>-|TRBJ1-6|-|TRBV28
CASSFLLDSLHF
TGTGCCAGCAGTTTCCTGCTGGACTCCCTCCACTTT
>-|TRBJ1-1|-|TRBV5-1
CASSYNRDLSGNTEAFF
TGCGCCAGCAGCTATAACCGGGACTTAAGTGGGAACACTGAAGCTTTCTTT
>-|TRBJ1-1|-|TRBV30
CAWSVMRNTEAFF
TGTGCCTGGAGTGTTATGCGGAACACTGAAGCTTTCTTT
>-|TRBJ2-7|TRBD1|TRBV4-1
CASSQRIVYGTGSDEQYF
TGCGCCAGCAGCCAGAGGATCGTCTATGGGACAGGGTCTGACGAGCAGTACTTC
>-|TRBJ2-7|-|TRBV2
CASSEFVTGNYEQYF
TGTGCCAGCAGTGAGTTCGTGACTGGAAACTACGAGCAGTACTTC
>-|TRBJ2-7|-|TRBV28
CASSLIGSYEQYF
TGTGCCAGCAGTTTGATCGGGAGCTACGAGCAGTACTTC
>once|TRBJ1-2|TRBD1|TRBV5-4
CASSFGRTGVTYGYTF
TGTGCCAGCAGCTTTGGGCGGACAGGGGTGACCTATGGCTACACCTTC
>-|TRBJ1-1|TRBD1|TRBV7-9
CASSLGQGEAFF
TGTGCCAGCAGCCTCGGACAGGGCGAAGCTTTCTTT